The entry below describes one T cell receptor (beta chain). The data derive from a study of blood T cell repertoires in COVID-19. Assay: immunoSEQ multiplex PCR; the TCRdb copy retains only in-frame clones and omits some. The data show hundreds of thousands of clones, around 89% seen once. V lost 11 bases to trimming and J lost 2 bases, with 12 bases between them. The CDR3 runs to 13 residues. Germline loops: CDR1 MGHDK, CDR2 SYGVNS. The TCR originated in a man aged 35 to 55 who had recovered from COVID-19. This chain links TRBV25-1 with TRBJ2-2; D gene unclear. What was sequenced was PBMCs or T cells enriched from blood (not recorded which). CDR3 coding DNA: TGTGCCTGCGGCACGGAAAACACCGGGGAGCTGTTTTTT. It yields the protein CACGTENTGELFF. The complete variable domain, with remaining parts taken from reference TRBV25-1 and TRBJ2-2, reads EADIYQTPRYLVIGTGKKITLECSQTMGHDKMYWYQQDPGMELHLIHYSYGVNSTEKGDLSSESTVSRIRTEHFPLTLESARPSHTSQYLCACGTENTGELFFGEGSRLTVL.